This is a list of T cell receptor beta chains from one sample in a study of cytomegalovirus exposure and HLA in healthy donors. Assay: immunoSEQ multiplex PCR; the TCRdb copy retains only in-frame clones and omits some. The sample includes under 170,000 clones, 79% seen only once; the top ten take 3.5%. What was sequenced was PBMCs. All receptors derive from a human donor in good health. The CDR3 runs from the conserved cysteine through the conserved F or W. Each record gives: J gene, clone size, V gene, D gene, CDR3 DNA, CDR3 protein. The D gene is left open where the match is weak. Some rows have no size entry. The others give once, few or many, or a class for an expanded clone.

TRBJ2-3 | NA | TRBV5-1 | NA | TGCGCCAGCAGCTTGGGCTCCTTGCGGGATACGCAGTATTTT | CASSLGSLRDTQYF
TRBJ1-5 | few | TRBV27 | NA | TGTGCCAGCAGTTTTAGACAGGATAGCAATCAGCCCCAGCATTTT | CASSFRQDSNQPQHF
TRBJ1-1 | NA | TRBV6-6 | TRBD1 | TGTGCCAGCAGTTACACCGAGACAGGGGGCGAAGCTTTCTTT | CASSYTETGGEAFF
TRBJ2-7 | NA | TRBV5-4 | TRBD1 | TGTGCCAGCAGCGTGGGACAGGTCTCCTACGAGCAGTACTTC | CASSVGQVSYEQYF
TRBJ2-1 | NA | TRBV25-1 | TRBD1 | TGTGCCAGCAGTGAGATAGACAGGGATGATGAGCAGTTCTTC | CASSEIDRDDEQFF
TRBJ1-2 | NA | TRBV7-9 | NA | TGTGCCAGCAGCTTAGCGGTAGCGAGCTATGGCTACACCTTC | CASSLAVASYGYTF
TRBJ2-3 | NA | TRBV9 | TRBD2 | TGTGCCAGCAGCCTTAGCGGGACGGTAGATACGCAGTATTTT | CASSLSGTVDTQYF
TRBJ1-5 | NA | TRBV6-1 | TRBD1 | TGTGCCAGCAGTGAAGCGGGAGAGGACAGGGGGCGGGGGCAGCCCCAGCATTTT | CASSEAGEDRGRGQPQHF
TRBJ1-5 | NA | TRBV7-2 | TRBD1 | TGTGCCAGCAGCTTAGGAGGGGGCAGGGCAATAAATCAGCCCCAGCATTTT | CASSLGGGRAINQPQHF
TRBJ1-6 | NA | TRBV5-6 | NA | TGTGCCAGCAGCAAAGGGGCGGGGGACCCCGATTCACCCCTCCACTTT | CASSKGAGDPDSPLHF
TRBJ1-1 | NA | TRBV30 | NA | TGTGCCTGGAACCGCGGGGTGGGGATTCCTGAAGCTTTCTTT | CAWNRGVGIPEAFF
TRBJ1-5 | NA | TRBV6-5 | NA | TGTGCCAGCTCCGAGATCAGGTCGGATCAGCCCCAGCATTTT | CASSEIRSDQPQHF
TRBJ2-5 | NA | TRBV5-6 | NA | TGTGCCAGCAGCCTCCTGTGCGCGGGGCAAGAGACCCAGTACTTC | CASSLLCAGQETQYF
TRBJ2-1 | NA | TRBV14 | TRBD1 | TGTGCCAGCAGGCGGGACAGGTACAATGAGCAGTTCTTC | CASRRDRYNEQFF
TRBJ1-5 | few | TRBV23-1 | NA | TGCGCCAGCAGTCAAGCCGCTCAACAGCACTTATACAATCAGCCCCAGCATTTT | CASSQAAQQHLYNQPQHF
TRBJ1-4 | NA | TRBV5-1 | TRBD1 | TGCGCCAGCAGCCCGGACAGGGGAAACGAAAAACTGTTTTTT | CASSPDRGNEKLFF
TRBJ1-1 | few | TRBV5-1 | NA | TGCGCCAGCAGCTTGGGGGTGAACAGGGCCGGAGCTTTCTTT | CASSLGVNRAGAFF
TRBJ2-6 | NA | TRBV4-2 | TRBD1 | TGTGCCAGCAGCCGAGAAAACTCACATGGGGACAGGGGGCTGGGTGGGGCCAACGTCCTGACTTTC | CASSRENSHGDRGLGGANVLTF
TRBJ2-7 | once | TRBV9 | NA | TGTGCCAGCAGCAATCTCGACGAGCAGTACTTC | CASSNLDEQYF
TRBJ1-4 | NA | TRBV7-9 | NA | TGTGCCAGCAGTACAGGGTCAACTAATGAAAAACTGTTTTTT | CASSTGSTNEKLFF
TRBJ1-1 | NA | TRBV5-5 | NA | TGTGCCACCCGAATCGGGGGGGGCTTGAACACTGAAGCTTTCTTT | CATRIGGGLNTEAFF
TRBJ1-2 | NA | TRBV5-6 | TRBD1 | TGTGCCAGCAGAAGCGACAGGGATAATAACTATGGCTACACCTTC | CASRSDRDNNYGYTF